The rows below give T cell receptor beta chains drawn from one sample of a study of tumour-infiltrating T cells in Burkitt lymphoma. Sequencing used immunoSEQ multiplex PCR; TCRdb keeps in-frame clones, though not all of them. The data hold about 7,600 clones, with about a sixth observed a single time. Input material: tumor tissue. Every receptor here comes from a human donor with diffuse large B-cell lymphoma. CDR3s include the opening cysteine and the closing phenylalanine or tryptophan. The D gene is left open where the match is weak. Some rows mark clone size as missing; the rest say once, few, many or name a class of expanded clone.

v_call	j_call	clone_size	d_call	cdr3_nt	cdr3_aa
TRBV30	TRBJ2-2	few	TRBD2	TGTGCCTGGAGTCTAGCGGGAGTTAACACCGGGGAGCTGTTTTTT	CAWSLAGVNTGELFF
TRBV6-5	TRBJ2-1	few	TRBD1	TGTGCCAGCAGTTACGGGACAGGAACCTACAATGAGCAGTTCTTC	CASSYGTGTYNEQFF
TRBV9	TRBJ2-1	.	TRBD2	TGTGCCAGCAGCGTCATAGGGACTAGCGGGACTTTATACAATGAGCAGTTCTTC	CASSVIGTSGTLYNEQFF
TRBV11-2	TRBJ2-2	few	.	TGTGCCAGCAGCTATGGGATCGGCACCGGGGAGCTGTTTTTT	CASSYGIGTGELFF
TRBV4-3	TRBJ2-2	.	TRBD2	TGCGCCAGCAGCCAAGATTTCCAGCGGGAGATTACCGGGGAGCTGTTTTTT	CASSQDFQREITGELFF
TRBV28	TRBJ2-4	.	.	TGTGCCAGCAGTTTGAGAGCCAAAAACATTCAGTACTTC	CASSLRAKNIQYF
TRBV18	TRBJ2-3	few	.	TGTGCCAGCTCACCAGTCGAGGATGGGGATACGCAGTATTTT	CASSPVEDGDTQYF
TRBV11-2	TRBJ1-1	few	TRBD1	TGTGCCAGCAGCTCGGGACAGGGAAGCACTGAAGCTTTCTTT	CASSSGQGSTEAFF
TRBV10-3	TRBJ2-4	.	.	TGTGCCATCAGTGTGAGCGACGGGGAAGCCAAAAACATTCAGTACTTC	CAISVSDGEAKNIQYF
TRBV6-4	TRBJ1-5	few	.	TGTGCCAGCAGACCACAGAACCAGCCCCAGCATTTT	CASRPQNQPQHF
TRBV6-5	TRBJ2-7	.	TRBD1	TGTGCCAGCAGAATAGGGACAGGGGGCTACGAGCAGTACTTC	CASRIGTGGYEQYF
TRBV6-6	TRBJ2-7	few	.	TGTGCCAGCAGCCCACTCGTCCGGGTACGGCAGTACTTC	CASSPLVRVRQYF
TRBV4-1	TRBJ1-1	few	.	TGCGCCAGCAGCCAAGATCTTAGACGGGGGAATGGAGCTTTCTTT	CASSQDLRRGNGAFF
TRBV29-1	TRBJ2-3	few	.	TGCAGCGTTGAAGGAGCGGCCACAGATACGCAGTATTTT	CSVEGAATDTQYF
TRBV7-9	TRBJ2-7	.	.	TGTGCCAGCAGCCGGGGGGACACAGGGGCGTACGAGCAGTACTTC	CASSRGDTGAYEQYF
TRBV2	TRBJ2-3	.	.	TGTGCCAGCAGTCAGGCGAATCAGGTATTGATGAGCACAGATACGCAGTATTTT	CASSQANQVLMSTDTQYF
TRBV28	TRBJ1-3	.	TRBD1	TGTGCCAGCAGTCTCGACAGGGTTGGAAACACCATATATTTT	CASSLDRVGNTIYF
TRBV7-3	TRBJ2-2	.	.	TGTGCCAGCAGCTTTGCCGGCTCCGGGGAGCTGTTTTTT	CASSFAGSGELFF